A single sample is the source of the 14 T cell receptor beta chains below, sequenced in a study of Tregs in tolerant kidney transplant recipients. Measured with immunoSEQ multiplex PCR; TCRdb has only the in-frame clones, and not every one. The sample has approximately 100,000 clones, roughly 93% seen once. Source: CD4+ T cells from blood, taken before the transplant. The source of these receptors is a human donor who received a combined kidney and bone marrow transplant.

CDR3 nucleotide sequence: TGTGCCAGCAGCTCGCGACTAGCGGGAACCTCAGATACGCAGTATTTT. It encodes CASSSRLAGTSDTQYF. V usage is TRBV7-3 and J usage is TRBJ2-3; 11 bases map to TRBD2. Trimming removed 4 bases from V and 4 bases from J; junction bases left unmatched: 7. Germline values: CDR1 SGHTA, CDR2 FQGTGA. The CDR3 runs 16 residues.

In its sample, this clone was seen once. CDR3: CASSFGSYGYTF. DNA for the CDR3: TGTGCCAGCAGCTTCGGGTCCTATGGCTACACCTTC. The V call is TRBV11-1, the J call TRBJ1-2, with D unclear. The germline V gene has CDR1 SGHAT and CDR2 FQDESV (reference sequence). Trimming took 3 bases from V and 4 from J, leaving 6 bases between them. The CDR3 extends over 12 amino acids.

The CDR3 here is CASSLIGEETQYF. The CDR3 coding sequence is TGTGCCAGCAGCTTAATAGGGGAAGAGACCCAGTACTTC. The V gene is TRBV7-3, the J gene TRBJ2-5, with D maybe TRBD1 (5 bases). This CDR3 has 13 residues. The ends were cut back, 1 base at V and 3 bases at J, with 6 bases in the middle. Germline CDR1 reads SGHTA; CDR2 reads FQGTGA.

The table lists this clone with a count of one. The rearrangement uses TRBV28 and TRBJ2-7; D might be TRBD1 (6 bases). Deletions cut 5 bases from V and 3 bases from J, with 20 bases between. The length of the CDR3 is 16 residues. Germline values: CDR1 MDHEN, CDR2 SYDVKM. CDR3 nucleotide sequence: TGTGCCAGCAGTATAAAACAGGGAAGAAGGCGCTACGAGCAGTACTTC. Amino acids: CASSIKQGRRRYEQYF.

The chain combines TRBV5-1 with TRBJ1-4; tentatively, D is TRBD1 (6 bases). This CDR3 contains 14 residues. Trimming pared 4 bases from V and 3 bases from J, leaving 10 bases between. CDR1 and CDR2 (germline): SGHRS, YFSETQ. DNA for the CDR3: TGCGCCAGCAGCCGGACAGCCCCTAATGAAAAACTGTTTTTT. Its protein is CASSRTAPNEKLFF.

This chain uses TRBV7-7 with TRBJ2-2; 9 bases are shared with TRBD1. CDR1 and CDR2 from the germline V gene are SSHAT and FNYEAQ (reference sequence). This CDR3 has 15 amino acids. V gave up 4 bases and J gave up 1 base; unmatched junction bases: 1. This chain's CDR3 is CASSWGQGNTGELFF. The DNA for the CDR3 is TGTGCCAGCAGCTGGGGACAGGGGAACACCGGGGAGCTGTTTTTT. Drawing the rest from reference TRBV7-7 and TRBJ2-2, the complete variable domain is GAGVSQSPRYKVTKRGQDVTLRCDPISSHATLYWYQQALGQGPEFLTYFNYEAQPDKSGLPSDRFSAERPEGSISTLTIQRTEQRDSAMYRCASSWGQGNTGELFFGEGSRLTVL.

The J gene is TRBJ2-5, the V gene TRBV6-5; 11 nucleotides align to TRBD2. Germline CDR1 and CDR2: MNHEY and SVGAGI. J was trimmed by 4 bases and V by 2 bases; bases with no gene match: 6. This CDR3 has 16 amino acids. Here the CDR3 reads CASSYGLAGGGETQYF. CDR3 coding DNA: TGTGCCAGCAGTTACGGGCTAGCGGGAGGAGGAGAGACCCAGTACTTC.

Note on this clone: One end of the junction fails to match germline, which may point to a read error. This specimen includes other DNA sequences encoding the same CDR3. This chain links TRBV6-4 with TRBJ1-6; no clear D gene. The germline V gene encodes CDR1 MRHNA and CDR2 SNTAGT. CDR3 length: 17 residues. The CDR3 loop is CASLSPYTPGPNSPLHF. Here the CDR3 DNA reads TGTGCCAGCCTCAGTCCATACACCCCTGGGCCGAATTCCCCCCTCCACTTT.

The V gene is TRBV4-3, the J gene TRBJ2-5, with D uncertain. Germline CDR1 is LGHNA and CDR2 is YSLEER. Trimming left V 0 bases short and J 5 bases short, with 4 bases between. The CDR3 extends over 12 amino acids. The CDR3 bases are TGCGCCAGCAGCCAAGATCGGGAGACCCAGTACTTC. This translates into CASSQDRETQYF.

This chain connects TRBV9 to TRBJ1-6; D is unresolved. Germline CDR1 reads SGDLS; CDR2 reads YYNGEE. The length of the CDR3 is 16 residues. V was cut by 0 bases and J by 0 bases, with 7 bases left in between. The CDR3 DNA is TGTGCCAGCAGCGTAGGTAGCAGCTCCTATAATTCACCCCTCCACTTT. Translation gives CASSVGSSSYNSPLHF. Based on the CDR3 plus reference TRBV9 and TRBJ1-6, the full variable domain is DSGVTQTPKHLITATGQRVTLRCSPRSGDLSVYWYQQSLDQGLQFLIQYYNGEERAKGNILERFSAQQFPDLHSELNLSSLELGDSALYFCASSVGSSSYNSPLHFGNGTRLTVT.

V usage is TRBV19 and J usage is TRBJ1-3, with 7 bases identical to TRBD1. Germline trimming cut 5 bases from V and 3 bases from J; bases unmatched to any gene: 13. Germline V lookup: CDR1 LNHDA, CDR2 SQIVND (reference sequence). The CDR3 consists of 17 residues. CDR3 protein: CASSPLPTGRIGNTIYF. The CDR3 nucleotides are TGTGCCAGTAGTCCCCTCCCGACAGGGAGAATTGGAAACACCATATATTTT.

V usage is TRBV11-3 and J usage is TRBJ1-1, with TRBD1 matching 9 bases. With 5 bases clipped from V and 5 bases from J, the junction kept 6 bases outside the gene matches. Germline V gene data show CDR1 as SGHNT and CDR2 as YENEEA. The CDR3 length is 14 residues. CDR3 sequence reads: CASSLQGARTEAFF. The CDR3 bases are TGTGCCAGCAGCCTACAGGGGGCGAGGACTGAAGCTTTCTTT.

The chain links TRBV6-1 to TRBJ1-2; 7 bases match TRBD1. The CDR3 length is 13 residues. CDR1 is MNHNS and CDR2 is SASEGT in the germline V gene. J lost 4 bases, V lost 10 bases, and 9 bases had no gene match. CDR3 region: CAIIPGQFYGYTF. The CDR3 nucleotides read TGTGCCATCATCCCGGGACAGTTCTATGGCTACACCTTC.

This chain links TRBV30 with TRBJ1-1; D possibly corresponds to TRBD1 (5 bases). V lost 2 bases and J 1 base, leaving 14 bases between the germline ends. Germline V gene data show CDR1 as GTSNPN and CDR2 as SVGIG (reference sequence). This CDR3 has 15 amino acids. The CDR3 spells CAWSWQGRGNTEAFF. The CDR3 nucleotides are TGTGCCTGGAGTTGGCAGGGTAGGGGGAACACTGAAGCTTTCTTT. Drawing the rest from reference TRBV30 and TRBJ1-1, the complete variable domain is SQTIHQWPATLVQPVGSPLSLECTVEGTSNPNLYWYRQAAGRGLQLLFYSVGIGQISSEVPQNLSASRPQDRQFILSSKKLLLSDSGFYLCAWSWQGRGNTEAFFGQGTRLTVV.